Included here is one T cell receptor beta chain sequence, with context. The junction and the germline gene differ at one end; a read error may be behind it. The record originates from a study of tumor and adjacent non-tumor tissue in lung cancer. CDR3 size: 17 residues. Germline V gene data show CDR1 as PRHDT and CDR2 as FYEKMQ (reference sequence). The library came from three nested PCR rounds adapted from ARM-PCR protocols. In TCRdb, the multiplex PCR reads were re-called with MiXCR into one record per CDR3 protein. The table includes roughly 75,000 distinct CDR3 sequences, 60% to 80% detected once. No cell sorting was done before RNA was extracted from the tissue.

V and J are TRBV13 and TRBJ2-2; 10 nucleotides line up with TRBD2. Sequences were obtained from lung tumor tissue. The TCR comes from a woman between 45 and 65 years old with non-small cell lung cancer. The CDR3 nucleotides are TGTGTCAGCGGCTTCTCTCCTGGACTAGCGGCGACCGGGGAGCTGTTTTTT. Translation: CVSGFSPGLAATGELFF. Together with reference TRBV13 and TRBJ2-2, the CDR3 gives the full variable domain: AAGVIQSPRHLIKEKRETATLKCYPIPRHDTVYWYQQGPGQDPQFLISFYEKMQSDKGSIPDRFSAQQFSDYHSELNMSSLELGDSALYFCVSGFSPGLAATGELFFGEGSRLTVL.